This is a list of T cell receptor beta chains from one sample in a study of graft-versus-host responses after intestinal transplantation. Profiling relied on immunoSEQ multiplex PCR, and the TCRdb table lists in-frame clones only, not all of them. Of about 25,000 clones listed, less than 95% were seen once; the top ten hold around 0.52%. The starting material was PBMCs, obtained 156 days after intestinal transplant. Source of these receptors: a human patient who received an intestinal transplant, so some T cells may come from the graft donor. Each CDR3 is given with its conserved first and last residue. D genes are given only for firm matches. Expanded clones are given a class, and other clones once, few, many or no size at all.

>TRBV15|.|TRBJ2-1|.
CATSRLPLFVAGEYNEQFF
TGTGCCACCAGCAGGCTCCCCCTATTTGTGGCGGGCGAATACAATGAGCAGTTCTTC
>TRBV27|.|TRBJ1-1|.
CASMKNTEAFF
TGTGCCAGCATGAAGAACACTGAAGCTTTCTTT
>TRBV5-1|.|TRBJ2-5|TRBD2
CASSLTSVLQETQYF
TGCGCCAGCAGCTTGACTAGCGTCCTCCAAGAGACCCAGTACTTC
>TRBV6-6|.|TRBJ1-5|.
CASSYGGEANQPQHF
TGTGCCAGCAGTTACGGTGGGGAGGCCAATCAGCCCCAGCATTTT
>TRBV7-9|.|TRBJ2-2|.
CASSFSGGVDTGELFF
TGTGCCAGCAGCTTCTCCGGGGGCGTAGACACCGGGGAGCTGTTTTTT
>TRBV13|.|TRBJ2-7|TRBD2
CASSESGGIYYEQYF
TGTGCCAGCAGCGAAAGCGGGGGCATATACTACGAGCAGTACTTC
>TRBV4-1|.|TRBJ2-7|TRBD1
CASSVTGQGSSYEQYF
TGCGCCAGCAGCGTAACGGGACAGGGGAGCTCCTACGAGCAGTACTTC
>TRBV5-1|.|TRBJ2-4|TRBD2
CASSLASGGTAKNIQYF
TGCGCCAGCAGCTTGGCCAGCGGGGGGACGGCCAAAAACATTCAGTACTTC
>TRBV5-4|.|TRBJ2-5|.
CASSFGGVETQYF
TGTGCCAGCAGCTTTGGAGGAGTGGAGACCCAGTACTTC
>TRBV7-9|.|TRBJ2-7|.
CASSLPGAYEQYF
TGTGCCAGCAGCTTACCAGGAGCCTACGAGCAGTACTTC
>TRBV30|once|TRBJ1-4|.
CAWSVGAGRDEKLFF
TGTGCCTGGAGTGTAGGGGCAGGTCGCGATGAAAAACTGTTTTTT
>TRBV5-1|.|TRBJ1-2|TRBD1
CASSLTSGGEYGYTF
TGCGCCAGCAGCTTGACCTCAGGGGGCGAATATGGCTACACCTTC
>TRBV11-3|.|TRBJ2-3|.
CASSSPGTNTDTQYF
TGTGCCAGCAGCTCACCGGGAACCAACACAGATACGCAGTATTTT
>TRBV11-2|.|TRBJ1-6|.
CASSSSPYNSPLHF
TGTGCCAGCAGCTCGAGCCCGTATAATTCACCCCTCCACTTT
>TRBV7-8|.|TRBJ1-5|.
CASSRRDSNQPQHF
TGTGCCAGCAGCCGAAGGGATAGCAATCAGCCCCAGCATTTT
>TRBV5-1|.|TRBJ2-2|.
CASSLDGAGELFF
TGCGCCAGCAGCTTGGACGGGGCCGGGGAGCTGTTTTTT
>TRBV9|once|TRBJ2-7|.
CASSSATGGRARGYEQYF
TGTGCCAGCAGCTCTGCAACAGGGGGGAGGGCCAGAGGCTACGAGCAGTACTTC
>TRBV18|.|TRBJ2-1|.
CASSPPAGSGEQFF
TGTGCCAGCTCACCACCGGCCGGATCGGGTGAGCAGTTCTTC
>TRBV4-1|.|TRBJ2-5|TRBD1
CASSQDWGTGQETQYF
TGCGCCAGCAGCCAAGATTGGGGGACAGGGCAAGAGACCCAGTACTTC
>TRBV9|.|TRBJ2-5|TRBD2
CASSVGVGLGEETQYF
TGTGCCAGCAGCGTAGGGGTAGGACTAGGGGAAGAGACCCAGTACTTC
>TRBV28|.|TRBJ1-2|.
CGLLGNYGYTF
TGTGGCTTACTAGGCAACTATGGCTACACCTTC
>TRBV30|.|TRBJ2-1|TRBD2
CAWSSGLAGDEQFF
TGTGCCTGGAGCTCGGGACTAGCCGGTGATGAGCAGTTCTTC
>TRBV7-2|.|TRBJ2-7|.
CASSHGGPTYEQYF
TGTGCCAGCAGCCATGGGGGGCCCACCTACGAGCAGTACTTC
>TRBV19|.|TRBJ1-1|.
CASSIDHGGGSTEAFF
TGTGCCAGTAGTATAGATCACGGGGGAGGGAGCACTGAAGCTTTCTTT
>TRBV19|once|TRBJ2-5|.
CASSLVGGAFETQYF
TGTGCCAGTAGCCTCGTGGGGGGGGCCTTTGAGACCCAGTACTTC
>TRBV4-3|.|TRBJ1-3|TRBD1
CASSQGRQGLSGNTIYF
TGCGCCAGCAGCCAAGGTAGACAGGGGCTATCTGGAAACACCATATATTTT
>TRBV23-1|.|TRBJ1-3|.
CASFSGNTIYF
TGCGCCAGCTTCTCTGGAAACACCATATATTTT
>TRBV9|.|TRBJ2-3|.
CASSVGSGEGTDTQYF
TGTGCCAGCAGCGTAGGATCAGGGGAAGGCACAGATACGCAGTATTTT
>TRBV5-1|.|TRBJ2-7|TRBD2
CASSLASGLYEQYF
TGCGCCAGCAGCTTGGCTAGCGGCCTCTACGAGCAGTACTTC
>TRBV27|.|TRBJ1-1|.
CASLDSSQAFF
TGTGCCAGCCTCGACAGTTCTCAAGCTTTCTTT
>TRBV6-5|.|TRBJ2-7|.
CASRTSQALSYEQYF
TGTGCCAGCAGAACTAGCCAGGCTCTATCGTACGAGCAGTACTTC
>TRBV30|.|TRBJ2-3|TRBD2
CAWTSGRTDTQYF
TGTGCCTGGACTAGCGGGCGCACAGATACGCAGTATTTT